The rows below give T cell receptor beta chains drawn from one sample of a study of blood T cell repertoires in COVID-19. TCRdb's copy holds only in-frame clones and misses some; the assay was immunoSEQ multiplex PCR. In the table there are about 210,000 clones, 82% of which are singletons. The specimen was peripheral blood. Every receptor here comes from a woman between 65 and 79 years old with COVID-19, enrolled during active disease. Both conserved end residues are part of each CDR3. D genes are given only for firm matches. Expanded clones are given a class, and other clones once, few, many or no size at all.

D: .
V: TRBV5-1
size: .
J: TRBJ1-5
CDR3: CASSLAGGFNQPQHF
DNA: TGCGCCAGCAGCTTGGCCGGAGGTTTCAATCAGCCCCAGCATTTT

D: .
V: TRBV19
size: .
J: TRBJ2-2
CDR3: CASSPEGTGELFF
DNA: TGTGCCAGTAGTCCGGAGGGAACCGGGGAGCTGTTTTTT

D: TRBD1
V: TRBV7-2
size: .
J: TRBJ1-2
CDR3: CASSDRAVLYGYTF
DNA: TGTGCCAGCTCGGACAGGGCCGTATTATATGGCTACACCTTC

D: .
V: TRBV2
size: .
J: TRBJ1-5
CDR3: CASNTGRDQPQHF
DNA: TGTGCCAGCAACACAGGGAGGGATCAGCCCCAGCATTTT

D: .
V: TRBV6-2/TRBV6-3
size: .
J: TRBJ1-2
CDR3: CASSGQSTNYGYTF
DNA: TGTGCCAGCAGCGGACAGAGCACTAACTATGGCTACACCTTC

D: TRBD2
V: TRBV11-2
size: few
J: TRBJ2-1
CDR3: CASSFPWTRSEQFF
DNA: TGTGCCAGCAGCTTTCCGTGGACTAGGAGTGAGCAGTTCTTC

D: TRBD1
V: TRBV10-3
size: .
J: TRBJ1-2
CDR3: CAISDRTGGSYGYTF
DNA: TGTGCCATCAGTGACAGGACAGGGGGAAGCTATGGCTACACCTTC

D: TRBD1
V: TRBV28
size: .
J: TRBJ2-2
CDR3: CAGQGQGSTGELFF
DNA: TGTGCCGGGCAAGGACAGGGTTCCACCGGGGAGCTGTTTTTT

D: .
V: TRBV7-9
size: .
J: TRBJ1-4
CDR3: CASSLARDNEKLFF
DNA: TGTGCCAGCAGCTTAGCTCGGGATAATGAAAAACTGTTTTTT

D: TRBD2
V: TRBV6-5
size: .
J: TRBJ2-7
CDR3: CASSYPTSAEQYF
DNA: TGTGCCAGCAGTTACCCGACTAGCGCCGAGCAGTACTTC

D: TRBD2
V: TRBV24-1
size: once
J: TRBJ2-1
CDR3: CATSDRLAGGGYNEQFF
DNA: TGTGCCACCAGTGACAGACTAGCGGGAGGGGGTTACAATGAGCAGTTCTTC

D: .
V: TRBV14
size: once
J: TRBJ2-1
CDR3: CASSQGIRVGAYNEQFF
DNA: TGTGCCAGCAGCCAAGGGATTAGGGTGGGAGCCTACAATGAGCAGTTCTTC

D: .
V: TRBV7-2
size: .
J: TRBJ1-2
CDR3: CASGGLNYGYTF
DNA: TGTGCCAGCGGGGGCCTAAACTATGGCTACACCTTC

D: TRBD2
V: TRBV5-5
size: .
J: TRBJ2-1
CDR3: CASSPRLAGGPEQFF
DNA: TGTGCCAGCAGCCCACGGCTAGCGGGAGGGCCTGAGCAGTTCTTC

D: .
V: TRBV7-2
size: .
J: TRBJ1-2
CDR3: CASSLGAGLAYGYTF
DNA: TGTGCCAGCAGCTTAGGAGCAGGGTTAGCCTATGGCTACACCTTC

D: .
V: TRBV2
size: .
J: TRBJ2-2
CDR3: CASRRVVRGELFF
DNA: TGTGCCTCCCGGCGGGTCGTTAGAGGGGAGCTGTTTTTT

D: .
V: TRBV7-2
size: .
J: TRBJ1-1
CDR3: CASSGQYLLEAFF
DNA: TGTGCCAGCAGCGGACAGTACCTATTAGAAGCTTTCTTT

D: .
V: TRBV30
size: few
J: TRBJ1-3
CDR3: CAWSSMNTIYF
DNA: TGTGCCTGGAGTTCAATGAACACCATATATTTT

D: .
V: TRBV7-9
size: .
J: TRBJ2-5
CDR3: CASSVVGVDQETQYF
DNA: TGTGCCAGCAGCGTCGTAGGGGTAGACCAAGAGACCCAGTACTTC

D: TRBD2
V: TRBV27
size: .
J: TRBJ2-1
CDR3: CASSLLTSGRGNEQFF
DNA: TGTGCCAGCAGTTTATTAACTAGCGGGAGAGGCAATGAGCAGTTCTTC

D: TRBD2
V: TRBV9
size: few
J: TRBJ2-7
CDR3: CASSSFSGRAYEQYF
DNA: TGTGCCAGCAGCTCATTTAGCGGGAGGGCCTACGAGCAGTACTTC

D: .
V: TRBV2
size: few
J: TRBJ2-3
CDR3: CASRGIMGQTDTQYF
DNA: TGTGCCAGTAGGGGGATTATGGGACAAACAGATACGCAGTATTTT

D: .
V: TRBV14
size: .
J: TRBJ2-3
CDR3: CASSHGTDTQYF
DNA: TGTGCCAGCAGCCACGGCACAGATACGCAGTATTTT

D: .
V: TRBV7-8
size: .
J: TRBJ1-2
CDR3: CASSLAPGGNYGYTF
DNA: TGTGCCAGCAGTTTAGCCCCGGGAGGTAACTATGGCTACACCTTC

D: TRBD2
V: TRBV19
size: .
J: TRBJ2-7
CDR3: CASSETGTSGRFPYEQYF
DNA: TGTGCCAGTAGTGAAACCGGGACTAGCGGGAGGTTCCCTTACGAGCAGTACTTC

D: .
V: TRBV30
size: few
J: TRBJ2-1
CDR3: CAWSRSFDEQFF
DNA: TGTGCCTGGAGTCGTAGCTTCGATGAGCAGTTCTTC

D: TRBD2
V: TRBV5-4
size: .
J: TRBJ2-4
CDR3: CASSLDGGGTLAKNIQYF
DNA: TGTGCCAGCAGCTTGGACGGGGGAGGGACCTTAGCCAAAAACATTCAGTACTTC

D: .
V: TRBV7-9
size: .
J: TRBJ1-4
CDR3: CASSVTEGEKKLFF
DNA: TGTGCCAGCAGCGTTACAGAGGGGGAGAAAAAACTGTTTTTT

D: .
V: TRBV9
size: .
J: TRBJ1-1
CDR3: CASSVGTQLTGRVTEAFF
DNA: TGTGCCAGCAGCGTAGGGACGCAGCTAACAGGTCGGGTCACTGAAGCTTTCTTT

D: .
V: TRBV6-5
size: once
J: TRBJ2-7
CDR3: CASRAPGQLYEQYF
DNA: TGTGCCAGCAGGGCTCCGGGACAACTCTACGAGCAGTACTTC

D: .
V: TRBV6-5
size: .
J: TRBJ2-7
CDR3: CASRRLAEQYF
DNA: TGTGCCAGCCGGAGGCTGGCCGAGCAGTACTTC

D: .
V: TRBV18
size: .
J: TRBJ1-4
CDR3: CASSPALNEKLFF
DNA: TGTGCCAGCTCACCCGCCCTAAATGAAAAACTGTTTTTT